This T cell receptor (beta chain) emerged from a study of blood T cells in healthy people across ages. CDR3 length: 15 residues. V lost 6 bases and J lost 5, with 17 bases in between. Germline V CDR1 and CDR2: MNHEY, SVGAGI. The sample holds many counts of this clonotype. What it recognizes is unknown. Then a second PCR, running roughly 7 to 11 cycles, was carried out with a sample-barcoded 5' primer and a J-beta primer mix. Researchers report that a template-switch adaptor with 12 random nucleotides tagged each cDNA molecule. TCRdb reprocessed the 5' RACE reads via MiXCR and lists one record per CDR3 protein. In the table there are about 670,000 distinct CDR3 sequences, about 50% of which are singletons. Study-wide results and limits: Long-lived donors exceeded aged donors in naive CD4+ cells and diversity. TCR beta diversity, measured per million T cells, fell in a roughly linear way with age. PBMCs that were unsorted prevented a conclusive naive versus antigen-experienced comparison.

This chain connects TRBV6-5 to TRBJ2-1; D call uncertain. This receptor was taken from a woman older than 75 in good health. The source material was blood. For the CDR3, the DNA is TGTGCCAGCAGCCCCATAGCTCTGGGTAACAATGAGCAGTTCTTC. Protein product: CASSPIALGNNEQFF.